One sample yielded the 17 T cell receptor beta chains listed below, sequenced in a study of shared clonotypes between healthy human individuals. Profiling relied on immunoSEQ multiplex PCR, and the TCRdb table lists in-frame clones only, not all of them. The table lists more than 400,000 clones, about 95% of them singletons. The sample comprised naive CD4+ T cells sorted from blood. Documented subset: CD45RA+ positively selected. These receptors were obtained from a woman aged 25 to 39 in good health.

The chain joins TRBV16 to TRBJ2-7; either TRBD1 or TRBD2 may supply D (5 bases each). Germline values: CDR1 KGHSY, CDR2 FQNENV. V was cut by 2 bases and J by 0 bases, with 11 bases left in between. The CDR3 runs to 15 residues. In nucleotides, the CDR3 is TGTGCCAGCAGCCAACCGGGGACGGTCTCCTACGAGCAGTACTTC. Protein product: CASSQPGTVSYEQYF.

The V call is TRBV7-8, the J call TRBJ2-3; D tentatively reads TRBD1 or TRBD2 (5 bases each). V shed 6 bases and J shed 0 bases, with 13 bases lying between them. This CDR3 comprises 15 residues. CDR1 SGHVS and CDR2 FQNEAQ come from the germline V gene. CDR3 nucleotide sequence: TGTGCCAGCAGGTACCGGGACCTAAGCACAGATACGCAGTATTTT. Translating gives CASRYRDLSTDTQYF.

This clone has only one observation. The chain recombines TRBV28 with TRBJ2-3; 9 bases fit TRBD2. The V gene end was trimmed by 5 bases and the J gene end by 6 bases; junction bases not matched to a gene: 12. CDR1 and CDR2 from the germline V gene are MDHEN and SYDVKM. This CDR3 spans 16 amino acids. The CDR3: CASSPQREAHGDTQYF. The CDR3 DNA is TGTGCCAGCAGTCCTCAGCGGGAGGCCCATGGGGATACGCAGTATTTT.

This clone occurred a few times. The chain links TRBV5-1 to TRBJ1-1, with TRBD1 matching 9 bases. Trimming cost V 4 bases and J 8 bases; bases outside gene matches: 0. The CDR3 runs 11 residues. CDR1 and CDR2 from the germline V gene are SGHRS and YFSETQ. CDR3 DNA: TGCGCCAGCAGCGGGACAGGGGAAGCTTTCTTT. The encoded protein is CASSGTGEAFF.

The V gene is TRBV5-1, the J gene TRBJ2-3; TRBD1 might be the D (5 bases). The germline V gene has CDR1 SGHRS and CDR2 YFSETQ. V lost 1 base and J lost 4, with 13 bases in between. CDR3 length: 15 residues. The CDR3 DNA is TGCGCCAGCAGCTTGAGCAGGGTCAGGGCAGATACGCAGTATTTT. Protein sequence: CASSLSRVRADTQYF. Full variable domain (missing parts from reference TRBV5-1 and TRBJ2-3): KAGVTQTPRYLIKTRGQQVTLSCSPISGHRSVSWYQQTPGQGLQFLFEYFSETQRNKGNFPGRFSGRQFSNSRSEMNVSTLELGDSALYLCASSLSRVRADTQYFGPGTRLTVL.

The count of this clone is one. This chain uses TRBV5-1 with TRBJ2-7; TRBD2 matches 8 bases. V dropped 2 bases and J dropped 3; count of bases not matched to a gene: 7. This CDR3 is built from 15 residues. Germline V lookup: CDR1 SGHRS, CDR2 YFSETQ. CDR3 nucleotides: TGCGCCAGCAGCTTATTCCCCGGGACTAGCTACGAGCAGTACTTC. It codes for CASSLFPGTSYEQYF.

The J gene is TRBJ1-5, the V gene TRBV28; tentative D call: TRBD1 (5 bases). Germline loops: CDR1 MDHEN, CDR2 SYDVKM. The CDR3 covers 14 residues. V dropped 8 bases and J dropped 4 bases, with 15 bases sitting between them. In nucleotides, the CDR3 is TGTGCCAGCGGACGCAGGGAGGGGAATCAGCCCCAGCATTTT. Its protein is CASGRREGNQPQHF. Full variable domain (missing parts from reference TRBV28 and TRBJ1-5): DVKVTQSSRYLVKRTGEKVFLECVQDMDHENMFWYRQDPGLGLRLIYFSYDVKMKEKGDIPEGYSVSREKKERFSLILESASTNQTSMYLCASGRREGNQPQHFGDGTRLSIL.

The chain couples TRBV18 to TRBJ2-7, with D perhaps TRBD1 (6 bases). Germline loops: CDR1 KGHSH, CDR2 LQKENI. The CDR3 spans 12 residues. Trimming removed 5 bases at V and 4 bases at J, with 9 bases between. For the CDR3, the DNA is TGTGCCAGCTCAGGAACAGGGTACGAGCAGTACTTC. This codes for CASSGTGYEQYF.

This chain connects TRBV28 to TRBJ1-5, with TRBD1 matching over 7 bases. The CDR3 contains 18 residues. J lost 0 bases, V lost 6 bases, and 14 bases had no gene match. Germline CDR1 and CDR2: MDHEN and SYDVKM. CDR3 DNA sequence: TGTGCCAGCAGCCCCCTGGGACAGTTAGATTTTAGCAATCAGCCCCAGCATTTT. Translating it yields CASSPLGQLDFSNQPQHF. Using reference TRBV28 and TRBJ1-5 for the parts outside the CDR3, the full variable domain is DVKVTQSSRYLVKRTGEKVFLECVQDMDHENMFWYRQDPGLGLRLIYFSYDVKMKEKGDIPEGYSVSREKKERFSLILESASTNQTSMYLCASSPLGQLDFSNQPQHFGDGTRLSIL.

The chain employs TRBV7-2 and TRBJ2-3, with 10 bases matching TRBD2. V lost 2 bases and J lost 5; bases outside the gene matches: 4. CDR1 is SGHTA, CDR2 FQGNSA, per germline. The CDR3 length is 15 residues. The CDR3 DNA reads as TGTGCCAGCAGCTTATCTAGCGGGAGAGAAGATACGCAGTATTTT. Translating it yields CASSLSSGREDTQYF.

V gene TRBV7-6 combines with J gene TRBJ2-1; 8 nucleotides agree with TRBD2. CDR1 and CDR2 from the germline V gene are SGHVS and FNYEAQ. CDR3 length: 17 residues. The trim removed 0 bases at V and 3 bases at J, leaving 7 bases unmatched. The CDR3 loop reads CASSLAKREWNYNEQFF. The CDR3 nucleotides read TGTGCCAGCAGCTTAGCCAAGCGGGAGTGGAACTACAATGAGCAGTTCTTC.

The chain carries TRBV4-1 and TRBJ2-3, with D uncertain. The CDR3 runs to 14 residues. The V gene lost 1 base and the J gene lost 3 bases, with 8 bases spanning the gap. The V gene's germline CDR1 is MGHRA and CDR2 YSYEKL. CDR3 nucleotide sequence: TGCGCCAGCAGCCAAGTAAAAGGAACAGATACGCAGTATTTT. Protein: CASSQVKGTDTQYF.

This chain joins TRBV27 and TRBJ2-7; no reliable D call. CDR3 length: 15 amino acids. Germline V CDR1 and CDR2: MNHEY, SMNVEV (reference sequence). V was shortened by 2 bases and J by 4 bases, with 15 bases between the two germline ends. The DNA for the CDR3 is TGTGCCAGCAGTTTAATCCAGCAGTCCGCGTACGAGCAGTACTTC. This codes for CASSLIQQSAYEQYF.

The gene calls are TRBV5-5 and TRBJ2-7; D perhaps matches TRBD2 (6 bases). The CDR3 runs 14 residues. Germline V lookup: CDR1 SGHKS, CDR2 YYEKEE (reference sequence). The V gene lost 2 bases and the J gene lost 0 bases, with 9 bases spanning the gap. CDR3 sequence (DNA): TGTGCCAGCAGCTTTAGCGGATCCTCCTACGAGCAGTACTTC. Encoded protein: CASSFSGSSYEQYF.

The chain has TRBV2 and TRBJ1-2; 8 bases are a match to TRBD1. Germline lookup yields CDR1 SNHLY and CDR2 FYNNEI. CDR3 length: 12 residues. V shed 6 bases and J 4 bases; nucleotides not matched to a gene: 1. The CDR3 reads CASRQGAYGYTF. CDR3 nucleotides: TGTGCCAGCAGGCAGGGGGCCTATGGCTACACCTTC.

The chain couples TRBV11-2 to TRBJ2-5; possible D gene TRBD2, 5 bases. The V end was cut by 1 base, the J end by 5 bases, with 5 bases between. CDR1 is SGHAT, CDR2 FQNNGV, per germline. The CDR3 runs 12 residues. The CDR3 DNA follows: TGTGCCAGCAGCTTAGGGACTGAGACCCAGTACTTC. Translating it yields CASSLGTETQYF.

CDR3 nucleotide sequence: TGTGCCAGCAGGCCTTTAGGACAGCTTCACAATCAGCCCCAGCATTTT. This gives the protein CASRPLGQLHNQPQHF. The chain uses TRBV28 and TRBJ1-5, with a tentative D call TRBD1 (6 bases). Germline V gene lookup returns CDR1 MDHEN and CDR2 SYDVKM. The CDR3 totals 16 residues. V was pared by 6 bases and J by 3 bases, with 18 bases between.